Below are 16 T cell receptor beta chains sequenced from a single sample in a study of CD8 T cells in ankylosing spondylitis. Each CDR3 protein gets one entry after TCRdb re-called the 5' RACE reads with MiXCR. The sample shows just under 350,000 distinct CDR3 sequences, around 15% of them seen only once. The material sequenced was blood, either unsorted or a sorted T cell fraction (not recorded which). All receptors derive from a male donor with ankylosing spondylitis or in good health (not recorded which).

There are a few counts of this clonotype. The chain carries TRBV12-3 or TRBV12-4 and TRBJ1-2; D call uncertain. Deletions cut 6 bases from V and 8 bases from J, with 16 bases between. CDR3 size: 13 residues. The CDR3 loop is CASSLRLAWGYTF. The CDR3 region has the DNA TGTGCCAGCAGCCTCCGACTCGCCTGGGGCTACACCTTC.

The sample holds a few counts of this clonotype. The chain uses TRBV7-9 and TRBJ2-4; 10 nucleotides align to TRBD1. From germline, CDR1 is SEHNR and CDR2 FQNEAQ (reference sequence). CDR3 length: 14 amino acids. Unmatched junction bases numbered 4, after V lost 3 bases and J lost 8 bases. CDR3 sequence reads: CASSLTGGMDIQYF. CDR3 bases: TGTGCCAGCAGCTTGACAGGGGGCATGGACATTCAGTACTTC.

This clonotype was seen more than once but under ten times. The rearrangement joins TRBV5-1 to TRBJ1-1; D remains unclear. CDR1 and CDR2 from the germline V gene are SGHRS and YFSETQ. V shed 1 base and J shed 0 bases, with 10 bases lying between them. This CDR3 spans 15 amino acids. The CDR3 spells CASSLSSLLNTEAFF. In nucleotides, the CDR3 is TGCGCCAGCAGCTTGAGCAGTCTGCTGAACACTGAAGCTTTCTTT.

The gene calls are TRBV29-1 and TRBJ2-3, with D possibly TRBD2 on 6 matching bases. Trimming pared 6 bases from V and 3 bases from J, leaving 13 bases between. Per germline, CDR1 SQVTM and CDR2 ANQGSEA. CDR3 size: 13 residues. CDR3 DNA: TGCAGCGTCGGAGGGACTGCTACAGATACGCAGTATTTT. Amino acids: CSVGGTATDTQYF.

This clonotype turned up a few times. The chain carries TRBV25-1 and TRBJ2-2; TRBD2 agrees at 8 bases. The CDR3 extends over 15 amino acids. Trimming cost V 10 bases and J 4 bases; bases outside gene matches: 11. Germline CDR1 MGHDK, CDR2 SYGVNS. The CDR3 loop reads CAISGPSGGTGELFF. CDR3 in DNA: TGTGCCATAAGCGGGCCCAGCGGGGGCACCGGGGAGCTGTTTTTT.

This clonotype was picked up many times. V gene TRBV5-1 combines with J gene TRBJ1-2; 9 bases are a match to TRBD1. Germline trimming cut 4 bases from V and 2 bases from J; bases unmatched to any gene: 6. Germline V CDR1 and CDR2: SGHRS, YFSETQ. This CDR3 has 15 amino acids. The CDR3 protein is CASSTKGTGNYGYTF. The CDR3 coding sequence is TGCGCCAGCAGCACGAAGGGGACAGGGAACTATGGCTACACCTTC. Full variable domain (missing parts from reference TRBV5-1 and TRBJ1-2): KAGVTQTPRYLIKTRGQQVTLSCSPISGHRSVSWYQQTPGQGLQFLFEYFSETQRNKGNFPGRFSGRQFSNSRSEMNVSTLELGDSALYLCASSTKGTGNYGYTFGSGTRLTVV.

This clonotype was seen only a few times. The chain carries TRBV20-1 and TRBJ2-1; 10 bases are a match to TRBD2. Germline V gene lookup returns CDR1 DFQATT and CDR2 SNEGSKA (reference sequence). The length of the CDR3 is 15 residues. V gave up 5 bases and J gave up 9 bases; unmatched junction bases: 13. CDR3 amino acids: CSAPGLAGAEGEQFF. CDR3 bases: TGCAGTGCTCCCGGTCTAGCGGGGGCCGAGGGTGAGCAGTTCTTC.

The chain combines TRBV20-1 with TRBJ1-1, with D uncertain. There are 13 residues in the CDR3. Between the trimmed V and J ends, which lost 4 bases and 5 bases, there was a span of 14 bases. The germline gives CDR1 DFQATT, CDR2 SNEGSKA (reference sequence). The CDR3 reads CSAIFLGLTEAFF. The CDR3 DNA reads TGCAGTGCTATTTTCCTCGGACTTACTGAAGCTTTCTTT.

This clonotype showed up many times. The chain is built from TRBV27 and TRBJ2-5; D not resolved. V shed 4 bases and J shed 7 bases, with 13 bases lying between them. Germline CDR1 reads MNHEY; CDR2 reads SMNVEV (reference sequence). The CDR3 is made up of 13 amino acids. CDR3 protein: CASSSSPPGTQYF. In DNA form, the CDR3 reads TGTGCCAGCAGTTCCAGCCCCCCTGGGACCCAGTACTTC.

The CDR3 DNA reads TGTGCCAGCAGCATACGAGGGACTAGCGGGGACTACAATGAGCAGTTCTTC. Its protein product is CASSIRGTSGDYNEQFF. This sequence joins TRBV7-2 and TRBJ2-1; TRBD2 agrees at 13 bases. The germline CDR1 and CDR2 sequences are SGHTA and FQGNSA. V lost 5 bases, J lost 3 bases, and 7 bases stayed unmatched. CDR3 length: 17 amino acids.

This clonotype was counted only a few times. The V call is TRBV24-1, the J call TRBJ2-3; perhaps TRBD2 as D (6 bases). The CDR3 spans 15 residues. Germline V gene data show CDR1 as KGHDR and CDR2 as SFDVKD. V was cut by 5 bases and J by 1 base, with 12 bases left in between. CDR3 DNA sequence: TGTGCCACCAGTGGTGGAGGGGCCGGCACAGATACGCAGTATTTT. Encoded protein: CATSGGGAGTDTQYF.

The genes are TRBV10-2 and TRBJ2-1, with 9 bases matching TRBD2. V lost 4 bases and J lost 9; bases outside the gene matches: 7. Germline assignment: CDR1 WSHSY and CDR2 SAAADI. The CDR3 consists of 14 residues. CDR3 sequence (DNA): TGCGCCAGCAGTGGTTCTAGCGGGGTCGCTGAGCAGTTCTTC. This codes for CASSGSSGVAEQFF.

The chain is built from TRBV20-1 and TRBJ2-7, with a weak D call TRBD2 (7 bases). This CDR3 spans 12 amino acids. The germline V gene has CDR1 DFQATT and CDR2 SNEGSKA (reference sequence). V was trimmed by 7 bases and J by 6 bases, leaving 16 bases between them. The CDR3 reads CSVPRGGGEQYF. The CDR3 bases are TGCAGTGTCCCGAGGGGGGGGGGCGAGCAGTACTTC.

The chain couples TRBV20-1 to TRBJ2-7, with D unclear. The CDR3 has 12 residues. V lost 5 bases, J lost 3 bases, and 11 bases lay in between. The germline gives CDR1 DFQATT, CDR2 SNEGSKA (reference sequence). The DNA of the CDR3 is TGCAGTGCTCCCGGGCTGTACTACGAGCAGTACTTC. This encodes CSAPGLYYEQYF.

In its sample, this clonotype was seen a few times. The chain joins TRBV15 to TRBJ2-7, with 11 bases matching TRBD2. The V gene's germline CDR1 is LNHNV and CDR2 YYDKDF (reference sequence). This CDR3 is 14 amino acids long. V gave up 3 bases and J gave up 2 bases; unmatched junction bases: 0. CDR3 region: CATSRTSGAYEQYF. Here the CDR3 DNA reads TGTGCCACCAGCAGGACTAGCGGGGCCTACGAGCAGTACTTC.

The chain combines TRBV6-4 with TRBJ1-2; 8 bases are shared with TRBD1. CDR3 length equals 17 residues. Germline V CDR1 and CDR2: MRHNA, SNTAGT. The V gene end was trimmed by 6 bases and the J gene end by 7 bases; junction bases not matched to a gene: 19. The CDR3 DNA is TGTGCCAGCAGGCCACCGGGACAGGCGCCCCTTCGGGGTGGCTACACCTTC. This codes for CASRPPGQAPLRGGYTF.